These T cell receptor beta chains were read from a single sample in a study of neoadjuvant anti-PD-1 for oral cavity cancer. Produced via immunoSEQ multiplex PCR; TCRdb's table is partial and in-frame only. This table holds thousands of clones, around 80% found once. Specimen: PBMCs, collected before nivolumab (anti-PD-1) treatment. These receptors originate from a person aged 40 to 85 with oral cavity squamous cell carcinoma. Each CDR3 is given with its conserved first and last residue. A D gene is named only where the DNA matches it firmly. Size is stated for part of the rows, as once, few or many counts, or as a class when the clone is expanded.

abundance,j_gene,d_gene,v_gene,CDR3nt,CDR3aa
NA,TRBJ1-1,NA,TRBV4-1,TGCGCCAGCAGAGCTCTGGGACGGCGGAACACTGAAGCTTTCTTT,CASRALGRRNTEAFF
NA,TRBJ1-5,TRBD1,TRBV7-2,TGTGCCAGCAGCCGGGACAGGTACGATCAGCCCCAGCATTTT,CASSRDRYDQPQHF
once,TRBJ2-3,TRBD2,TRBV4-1,TGCGCCAGCAGCCAAGCGGCTAGCGGGGGGGGAGGGATGCATACGCAGTATTTT,CASSQAASGGGGMHTQYF
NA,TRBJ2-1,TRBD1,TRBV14,TGTGCCAGCAGCCCCTATAAGACAGGGTCGAGCTCCTACAATGAGCAGTTCTTC,CASSPYKTGSSSYNEQFF
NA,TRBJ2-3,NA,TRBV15,TGTGCCACCAGCGTCTATTCGGCAGATACGCAGTATTTT,CATSVYSADTQYF
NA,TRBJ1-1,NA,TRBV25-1,TGTGCCAGCAGAGACGAGAACACTGAAGCTTTCTTT,CASRDENTEAFF
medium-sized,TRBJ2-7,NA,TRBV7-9,TGTGCCAGCAGCTTAGACGACTCCTACGAGCAGTACTTC,CASSLDDSYEQYF
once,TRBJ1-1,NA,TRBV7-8,TGTGCCAGCACCCCCCAGGGCCCGACTGAAGCTTTCTTT,CASTPQGPTEAFF
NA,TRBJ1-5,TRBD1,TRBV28,TGTGCCAGCAGTTTACCCAGGGGGCAGGGCAATCAGCCCCAGCATTTT,CASSLPRGQGNQPQHF
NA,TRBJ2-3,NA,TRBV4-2,TGTGCCAGCAGCCAGGGTCCAGATACGCAGTATTTT,CASSQGPDTQYF
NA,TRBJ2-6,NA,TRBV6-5,TGTGCCAGCAGGAGGGACAACTCTGGGGCCAACGTCCTGACTTTC,CASRRDNSGANVLTF
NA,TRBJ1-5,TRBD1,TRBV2,TGTGCCAGCAGTCGGACAGGGAGGCAGGATCAGCCCCAGCATTTT,CASSRTGRQDQPQHF
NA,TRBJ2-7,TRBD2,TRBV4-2,TGTGCCAGCAGCCAAGCTTTAGCGGGAACCTACGAGCAGTACTTC,CASSQALAGTYEQYF
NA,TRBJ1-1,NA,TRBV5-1,TGCGCCAGCAGCTTGGAGCAGGGCGGCACTGAAGCTTTCTTT,CASSLEQGGTEAFF
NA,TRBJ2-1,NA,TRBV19,TGTGCCAGTAGTATCTTCGGGGCGGCTTCCTACAATGAGCAGTTCTTC,CASSIFGAASYNEQFF
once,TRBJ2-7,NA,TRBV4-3,TGCGCCAGCAGCCAAGATCCCAGACAGGCCTACGAGCAGTACTTC,CASSQDPRQAYEQYF